These 21 T cell receptor beta chains came from one sample sequenced in a study of neoadjuvant nivolumab and ipilimumab in lung cancer. Generated by immunoSEQ multiplex PCR, the TCRdb table keeps only in-frame clones and is missing some. The sample carries about 18,000 clones, 80% to 90% recorded once. The material was peripheral blood, obtained before neoadjuvant nivolumab, alone or with ipilimumab. The source of these receptors is an adult with non-small cell lung cancer.

The rearrangement joins TRBV5-1 to TRBJ2-3; TRBD2 matches at 7 bases. The germline V gene has CDR1 SGHRS and CDR2 YFSETQ. After removal of 0 bases from V and 1 base from J, the junction contained 2 bases not matched to a gene. The CDR3 has 15 amino acids. Written as DNA, the CDR3 is TGCGCCAGCAGCTTGGGGCTAGCGGGCACAGATACGCAGTATTTT. It is translated as CASSLGLAGTDTQYF.

V usage is TRBV14 and J usage is TRBJ1-2; TRBD1 matches 7 bases. V was clipped by 3 bases and J by 6 bases; unmatched bases: 10. In germline, CDR1 is SGHDN, CDR2 FVKESK. This CDR3 has 15 residues. This CDR3 is CASSQVGGGADGYTF. CDR3 in DNA: TGTGCCAGCAGCCAGGTCGGAGGGGGCGCGGATGGCTACACCTTC.

V and J are TRBV5-4 and TRBJ2-4; TRBD1 is a possible D gene (5 bases). The CDR3 runs to 14 residues. V lost 6 bases and J lost 0, with 10 bases in between. In germline, CDR1 is SGHNT, CDR2 YYREEE (reference sequence). The DNA of the CDR3 is TGTGCCAGCATGGACATGCTAGCCAAAAACATTCAGTACTTC. As protein: CASMDMLAKNIQYF.

CDR3 sequence (DNA): TGTGCCAGCTCACCACCGGAGGCAGGGAATAGTAAGACCCAGTACTTC. Translation: CASSPPEAGNSKTQYF. This rearrangement joins TRBV18 to TRBJ2-5; either TRBD1 or TRBD2 may fit D (5 bases each). Germline V gene data show CDR1 as KGHSH and CDR2 as LQKENI. Trimming shortened V by 0 bases and J by 6 bases, and 17 bases separated the two germline ends. This CDR3 is built from 16 residues.

V usage is TRBV28 and J usage is TRBJ2-7, with 8 bases aligning to TRBD2. Germline-derived CDR1 and CDR2 are MDHEN and SYDVKM. This CDR3 is 15 amino acids long. Trimming at V came to 4 bases and at J to 4 bases, leaving 9 bases not matched to a gene. This CDR3 is CASSSPPREGYEQYF. The CDR3 DNA is TGTGCCAGCAGTTCTCCTCCACGGGAGGGTTACGAGCAGTACTTC.

The chain uses TRBV11-1 and TRBJ1-1; D is uncertain. Germline CDR1 and CDR2: SGHAT and FQDESV (reference sequence). CDR3 size: 14 residues. Trimming cost V 2 bases and J 3 bases, with 10 bases left between them. The CDR3 here is CASSLTVADTEAFF. CDR3 in DNA: TGTGCCAGCAGCTTAACGGTAGCGGACACTGAAGCTTTCTTT.

The rearrangement links TRBV7-3 to TRBJ1-1; D is uncertain. V was cut by 5 bases and J by 5 bases, with 15 bases left in between. Germline loops: CDR1 SGHTA, CDR2 FQGTGA. The CDR3 runs 14 residues. CDR3 coding DNA: TGTGCCAGCAGCGCGAGGGCCTCGGGGACTGAAGCTTTCTTT. Amino acids: CASSARASGTEAFF.

The CDR3 reads CSVSSVSYNEQFF. The DNA for the CDR3 is TGCAGCGTGTCTAGCGTTTCCTACAATGAGCAGTTCTTC. The gene calls are TRBV29-1 and TRBJ2-1; D might be TRBD2 (6 bases). Germline V lookup: CDR1 SQVTM, CDR2 ANQGSEA. The CDR3 length is 13 residues. Trimming pared 6 bases from V and 1 base from J, leaving 10 bases between.

V and J are TRBV5-1 and TRBJ2-5, with no clear D. Germline lookup yields CDR1 SGHRS and CDR2 YFSETQ. Trimming removed 1 base from V and 5 bases from J, with 9 bases in between. The CDR3 runs 13 residues. Written as DNA, the CDR3 is TGCGCCAGCAGCTTGTGGGCTGCCGAGACCCAGTACTTC. Translation: CASSLWAAETQYF.

V gene TRBV5-1 combines with J gene TRBJ2-3; D remains unclear. Germline lookup yields CDR1 SGHRS and CDR2 YFSETQ. V was clipped by 0 bases and J by 1 base, with 12 bases between them. This CDR3 contains 16 residues. CDR3 coding DNA: TGCGCCAGCAGCTTGGAGGTTGAGCTTGGCACAGATACGCAGTATTTT. Translating it yields CASSLEVELGTDTQYF.

The CDR3 reads CASSGAGGRQPQHF. The CDR3 region has the DNA TGTGCCAGCAGCGGGGCTGGTGGTCGGCAGCCCCAGCATTTT. The chain joins TRBV11-2 to TRBJ1-5, with a weak D call TRBD1 (5 bases). Deletions cut 5 bases from V and 7 bases from J, with 15 bases between. This CDR3 is built from 14 residues. Germline CDR1 reads SGHAT; CDR2 reads FQNNGV.

The chain carries TRBV25-1 and TRBJ2-3; a possible D gene is TRBD2 (5 bases). The CDR3 loop spans 15 amino acids. Germline values: CDR1 MGHDK, CDR2 SYGVNS. Trimming pared 4 bases from V and 0 bases from J, leaving 11 bases between. CDR3 DNA sequence: TGTGCCAGCAGTGGAGCGGAGACTAGCACAGATACGCAGTATTTT. As protein: CASSGAETSTDTQYF.

The rearrangement links TRBV7-9 to TRBJ2-7; D assignment may be TRBD1 or TRBD2 (5 bases each). V lost 4 bases and J lost 2, with 12 bases in between. The CDR3 is 14 residues long. Germline V gives CDR1 SEHNR, CDR2 FQNEAQ (reference sequence). The CDR3 is CASSWAGGTYEQYF. In DNA form, the CDR3 reads TGTGCCAGCAGCTGGGCTGGGGGAACCTACGAGCAGTACTTC.

The chain uses TRBV10-3 and TRBJ2-7; tentative D call: TRBD1 (6 bases). V was shortened by 6 bases and J by 0 bases, with 12 bases between the two germline ends. Germline V gives CDR1 ENHRY, CDR2 SYGVKD. The CDR3 has 14 residues. CDR3 sequence (DNA): TGTGCCATCAGGACAGGAGTGAGCTCCTACGAGCAGTACTTC. The encoded protein is CAIRTGVSSYEQYF.

The chain recombines TRBV5-1 with TRBJ2-2, with 11 bases lining up with TRBD2. The germline V gene encodes CDR1 SGHRS and CDR2 YFSETQ. This CDR3 has 15 residues. V gave up 5 bases and J gave up 9 bases; unmatched junction bases: 9. The CDR3 loop is CASSSGTSGARELFF. As DNA, the CDR3 is TGCGCCAGCAGTTCAGGGACTAGCGGTGCCAGGGAGCTGTTTTTT.

V and J are TRBV5-4 and TRBJ2-7; D call uncertain. The ends were cut back, 3 bases at V and 4 bases at J, with 8 bases in the middle. The CDR3 contains 12 residues. CDR1 is SGHNT and CDR2 is YYREEE in the germline V gene (reference sequence). CDR3 loop: CASSSPLYEQYF. CDR3 DNA sequence: TGTGCCAGCAGCTCCCCATTGTACGAGCAGTACTTC.

This clone is judged medium-sized. The chain carries TRBV9 and TRBJ2-2; D ambiguous. This CDR3 is 12 amino acids long. Germline assignment: CDR1 SGDLS and CDR2 YYNGEE. Trimming left V 2 bases short and J 5 bases short, with 4 bases between. The chain's CDR3 is CASSVRTGELFF. The CDR3 DNA is TGTGCCAGCAGCGTTAGGACCGGGGAGCTGTTTTTT.

This clone was observed a few times. The V call is TRBV6-1, the J call TRBJ2-1, with 13 bases lining up with TRBD2. Trimming took 8 bases from V and 4 from J; bases not matched to a gene: 5. Per the germline V gene, CDR1 is MNHNS and CDR2 is SASEGT. The CDR3 covers 15 residues. This CDR3 is CASALTSGRYNEQFF. The CDR3 nucleotides read TGTGCCAGCGCTCTGACTAGCGGGAGGTACAATGAGCAGTTCTTC.

This rearrangement joins TRBV7-2 to TRBJ2-7; TRBD2 matches at 12 bases. CDR1 and CDR2 (germline): SGHTA, FQGNSA. This CDR3 has 15 residues. The ends lost 3 bases at V and 2 bases at J; junction bases unmatched: 2. The CDR3 region has the DNA TGTGCCAGCAGCTTCCTAGCGGGAGGGCCCTACGAGCAGTACTTC. This translates into CASSFLAGGPYEQYF.

The chain combines TRBV4-3 with TRBJ2-2; 8 bases are a match to TRBD2. This CDR3 has 15 residues. V was clipped by 1 base and J by 6 bases; unmatched bases: 4. In germline, CDR1 is LGHNA, CDR2 YSLEER. The CDR3, as DNA: TGCGCCAGCAGCCAAGCGGGAGGGCGGGCCGGGGAGCTGTTTTTT. Its protein is CASSQAGGRAGELFF.

CDR3 bases: TGTGCCAGCAGCTTAGCCGCCGGGACCCAGGGGGAGCAGTACTTC. Translated: CASSLAAGTQGEQYF. This chain links TRBV7-9 with TRBJ2-7; tentative D call: TRBD1 (6 bases). Germline lookup yields CDR1 SEHNR and CDR2 FQNEAQ (reference sequence). CDR3 length equals 15 residues. The V gene lost 0 bases and the J gene lost 7 bases, with 16 bases spanning the gap.